This T cell receptor (beta chain) was recorded in a study of T cells in Graves' hyperthyroidism and ophthalmopathy. As for the study in general: The initial diagnosis was the point when peripheral blood was collected, ahead of any treatment.

The CDR3 contains 13 residues. Germline V gives CDR1 DFQATT, CDR2 SNEGSKA (reference sequence). V gave up 1 base and J gave up 5 bases, with 12 bases separating them. Clinical symptoms, serum thyroxine, TRAb, thyroid ultrasound and orbital computed tomography informed diagnoses. TCR beta CDR3 regions were amplified from RNA. The HTBI primer set served for first-round RT-PCR of the TCR CDR3. TCRdb re-called the multiplex PCR reads through MiXCR, storing one row per CDR3 protein. The data show about half a million distinct CDR3 sequences, less than 25% seen once. This clonotype was found many times. The specimen sequenced was blood. This receptor was taken from a young man with Graves' hyperthyroidism. The chain combines TRBV20-1 with TRBJ2-7; TRBD1 is a possible D gene (5 bases). The CDR3 DNA follows: TGCAGTGCTAGAGCCCCAGGGATCCACGAGCAGTACTTC. Protein sequence: CSARAPGIHEQYF.